This T cell receptor beta chain was recovered during a study of T cell repertoires in cytomegalovirus infection. V lost 7 bases and J 4 bases, leaving 10 bases between the germline ends. The germline V gene encodes CDR1 MNHNY and CDR2 SVGAGI (reference sequence). This CDR3 is 12 amino acids long. Each CDR3 protein gets one entry after TCRdb re-called the reads with MiXCR. This sample has approximately 76,000 distinct CDR3 sequences, with 20% to 30% found just once. This clonotype was observed a few times. As yet, its antigen is unknown. This clonotype was obtained from a human donor in good health (CMV status not recorded). Some clones in this sample may be carry-over from other donors' samples. Here the sequenced sample was CD8+ T cells from cultured PBMCs, taken from culture after CMV antigen stimulation. The V gene is TRBV6-6, the J gene TRBJ1-1; weak D call: TRBD1 (5 bases). Here the CDR3 reads CASNQRGTEAFF. CDR3 coding DNA: TGTGCCAGCAATCAGAGGGGCACTGAAGCTTTCTTT.